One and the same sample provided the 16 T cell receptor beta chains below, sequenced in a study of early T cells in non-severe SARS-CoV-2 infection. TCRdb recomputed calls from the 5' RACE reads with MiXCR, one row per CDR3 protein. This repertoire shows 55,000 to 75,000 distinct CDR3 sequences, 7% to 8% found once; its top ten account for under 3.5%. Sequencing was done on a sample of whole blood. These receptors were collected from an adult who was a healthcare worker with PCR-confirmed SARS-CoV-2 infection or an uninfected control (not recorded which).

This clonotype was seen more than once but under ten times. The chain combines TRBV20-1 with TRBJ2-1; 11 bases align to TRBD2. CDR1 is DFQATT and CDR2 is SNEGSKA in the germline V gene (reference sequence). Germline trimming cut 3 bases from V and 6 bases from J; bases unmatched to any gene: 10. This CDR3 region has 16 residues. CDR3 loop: CSARRQLAGGGNEQFF. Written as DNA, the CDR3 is TGCAGTGCTAGGCGACAATTAGCGGGAGGGGGCAATGAGCAGTTCTTC.

CDR3 nucleotides: TGTGCCAGCTCACCAGTATTCGGAGGGACCGGGGAGCTGTTTTTT. As protein: CASSPVFGGTGELFF. V and J are TRBV18 and TRBJ2-2; perhaps TRBD2 as D (6 bases). Trimming removed 2 bases from V and 5 bases from J, with 12 bases in between. CDR3 length: 15 amino acids. Germline V gene sequence: CDR1 KGHSH, CDR2 LQKENI.

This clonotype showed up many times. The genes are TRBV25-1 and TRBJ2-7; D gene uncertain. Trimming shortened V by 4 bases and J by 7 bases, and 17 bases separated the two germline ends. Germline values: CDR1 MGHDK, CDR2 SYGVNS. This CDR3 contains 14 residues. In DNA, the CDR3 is TGTGCCAGCAGTGCCCCTTATGGGGTCTATGAGCAGTACTTC. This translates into CASSAPYGVYEQYF.

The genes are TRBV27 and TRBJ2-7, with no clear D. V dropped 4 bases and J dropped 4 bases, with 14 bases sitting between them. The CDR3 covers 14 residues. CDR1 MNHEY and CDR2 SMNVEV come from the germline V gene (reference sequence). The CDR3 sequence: CASSSTPMGYEQYF. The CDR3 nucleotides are TGTGCCAGCAGTTCTACACCCATGGGGTACGAGCAGTACTTC.

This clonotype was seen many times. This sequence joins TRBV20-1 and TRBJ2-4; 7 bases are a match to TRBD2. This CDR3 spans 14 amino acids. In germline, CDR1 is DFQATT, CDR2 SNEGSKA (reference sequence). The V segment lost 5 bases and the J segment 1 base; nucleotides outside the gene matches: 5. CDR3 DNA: TGCAGTGCTGGGGAGGGGAGTGCCAAAAACATTCAGTACTTC. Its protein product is CSAGEGSAKNIQYF.

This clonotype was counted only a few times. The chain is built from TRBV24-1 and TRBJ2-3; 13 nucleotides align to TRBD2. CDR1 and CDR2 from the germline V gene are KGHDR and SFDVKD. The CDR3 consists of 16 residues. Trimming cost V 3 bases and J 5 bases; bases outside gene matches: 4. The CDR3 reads CATSDGLAGVIDTQYF. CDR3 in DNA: TGTGCCACCAGTGATGGACTAGCGGGAGTGATAGATACGCAGTATTTT.

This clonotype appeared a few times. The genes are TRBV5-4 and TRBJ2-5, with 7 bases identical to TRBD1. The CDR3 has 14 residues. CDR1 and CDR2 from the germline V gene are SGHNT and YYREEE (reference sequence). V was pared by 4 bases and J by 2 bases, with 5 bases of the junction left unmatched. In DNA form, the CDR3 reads TGTGCCAGCAGCCCCGGGACAGTTCAAGAGACCCAGTACTTC. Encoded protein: CASSPGTVQETQYF. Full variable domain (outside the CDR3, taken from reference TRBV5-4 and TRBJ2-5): ETGVTQSPTHLIKTRGQQVTLRCSSQSGHNTVSWYQQALGQGPQFIFQYYREEENGRGNFPPRFSGLQFPNYSSELNVNALELDDSALYLCASSPGTVQETQYFGPGTRLLVL.

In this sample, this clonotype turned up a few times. CDR3 nucleotides: TGTGCCAGCAGCTTGGGGGAAGCGGGACCTACCTACGAGCAGTACTTC. Its translation is CASSLGEAGPTYEQYF. The V and J genes are TRBV5-5 and TRBJ2-7; 7 bases are shared with TRBD2. Trimming took 0 bases from V and 2 from J; bases not matched to a gene: 8. The germline CDR1 and CDR2 sequences are SGHKS and YYEKEE (reference sequence). CDR3 length: 16 amino acids.

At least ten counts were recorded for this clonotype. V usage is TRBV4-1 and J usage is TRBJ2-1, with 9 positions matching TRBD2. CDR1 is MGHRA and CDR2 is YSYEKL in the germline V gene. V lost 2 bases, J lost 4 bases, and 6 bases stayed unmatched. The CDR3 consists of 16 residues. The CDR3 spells CASSQPGGRGYNEQFF. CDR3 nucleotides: TGCGCCAGCAGCCAACCCGGCGGGAGGGGGTACAATGAGCAGTTCTTC.

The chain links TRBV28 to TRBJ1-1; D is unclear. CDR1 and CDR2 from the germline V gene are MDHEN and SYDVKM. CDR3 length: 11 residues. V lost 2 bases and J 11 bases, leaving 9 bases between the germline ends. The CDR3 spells CASSLRREAFF. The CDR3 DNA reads TGTGCCAGCAGTTTAAGGAGGGAGGCTTTCTTT.

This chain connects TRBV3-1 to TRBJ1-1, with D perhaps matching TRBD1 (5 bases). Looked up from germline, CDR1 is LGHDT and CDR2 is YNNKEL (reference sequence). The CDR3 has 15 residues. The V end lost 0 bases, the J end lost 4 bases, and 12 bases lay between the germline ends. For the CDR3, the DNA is TGTGCCAGCAGCCAAGATTGGCAGGGCGGCACTGAAGCTTTCTTT. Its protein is CASSQDWQGGTEAFF.

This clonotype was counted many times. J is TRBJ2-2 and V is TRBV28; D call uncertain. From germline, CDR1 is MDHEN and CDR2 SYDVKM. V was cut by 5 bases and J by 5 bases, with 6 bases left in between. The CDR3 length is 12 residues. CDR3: CASSPPTGELFF. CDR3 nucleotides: TGTGCCAGCAGTCCCCCGACCGGGGAGCTGTTTTTT.

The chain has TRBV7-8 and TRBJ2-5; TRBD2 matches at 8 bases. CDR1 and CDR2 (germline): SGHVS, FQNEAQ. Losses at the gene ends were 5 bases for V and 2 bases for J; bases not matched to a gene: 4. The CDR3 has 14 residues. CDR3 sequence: CASSPASGQETQYF. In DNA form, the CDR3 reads TGTGCCAGCAGCCCCGCTAGCGGGCAAGAGACCCAGTACTTC.

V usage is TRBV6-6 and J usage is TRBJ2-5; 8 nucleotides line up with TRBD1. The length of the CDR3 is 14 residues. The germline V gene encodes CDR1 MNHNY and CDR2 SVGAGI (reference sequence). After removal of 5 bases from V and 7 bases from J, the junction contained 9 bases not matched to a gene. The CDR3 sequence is CASSRDRTTSTQYF. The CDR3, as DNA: TGTGCCAGCAGTAGGGACAGGACGACCTCGACCCAGTACTTC.

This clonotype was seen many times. The CDR3 is CASSTEGQVDEQYF. Here the CDR3 DNA reads TGTGCCAGCAGCACCGAGGGACAGGTTGACGAGCAGTACTTC. The chain joins TRBV7-9 to TRBJ2-7, with TRBD1 matching 8 bases. This CDR3 region has 14 residues. Germline CDR1 reads SEHNR; CDR2 reads FQNEAQ (reference sequence). Unmatched junction bases numbered 8, after V lost 5 bases and J lost 5 bases. The full variable domain, with the rest looked up from reference TRBV7-9 and TRBJ2-7, is DTGVSQNPRHKITKRGQNVTFRCDPISEHNRLYWYRQTLGQGPEFLTYFQNEAQLEKSRLLSDRFSAERPKGSFSTLEIQRTEQGDSAMYLCASSTEGQVDEQYFGPGTRLTVT.

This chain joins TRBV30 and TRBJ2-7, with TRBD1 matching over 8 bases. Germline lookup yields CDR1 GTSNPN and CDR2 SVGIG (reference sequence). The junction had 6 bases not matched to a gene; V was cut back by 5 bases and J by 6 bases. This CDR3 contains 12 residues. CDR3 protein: CAWGQGRPEQYF. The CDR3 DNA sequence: TGTGCCTGGGGACAGGGACGCCCCGAGCAGTACTTC.